This TCR beta chain originates from a study of CXCR3-negative and CXCR3-positive naive CD8 T cells. General observations from the study: Compared with CXCR3-negative naive cells, CXCR3-positive naive cells showed more hydrophobic TRB CDR3s.

Points on this clonotype: Its antigen is unknown.

Each TRB cDNA library was prepared by 5' RACE (with UMI labels). TCRdb reprocessed the 5' RACE reads, with one entry per CDR3 protein and no DNA. Its table lists fewer than 65,000 distinct CDR3 sequences. CDR1 and CDR2 (germline): SGDLS, YYNGEE. CDR3 length equals 17 residues. Sequenced: naive CXCR3+ CD8+ T cells from blood. Subset noted: CD45RO-CCR7+CD27+CD95- naive CD8+ T cells expressing CXCR3 (TNR3+). This receptor was identified in a human donor in good health. Some clones in this sample may be carry-over from other donors' samples. V usage is TRBV9 and J usage is TRBJ2-2; TCRdb's D call of TRBD1 is untestable without DNA. The CDR3 protein is CASSVPRGHGNTGELFF.